The clone carrying this T cell receptor beta chain was picked up a small number of times. Its target is unknown. Template switching added a universal primer site, and cDNA bore unique molecular identifiers. TCRdb used MiXCR to reprocess the 5' RACE reads, holding one entry per CDR3 protein. Counted here are about 810,000 distinct CDR3 sequences, 9% to 15% occurring once; the ten biggest clones make up around 1.6%. This record belongs to a study of identical twins. General study points: Whereas memory repertoires showed no such difference, abundant cord blood beta clonotypes carried fewer insertions. Invariant T cells like MAIT and iNKT could partly confound the zero-insertion analyses.

Per the germline V gene, CDR1 is MNHEY and CDR2 is SVGAGI. J lost 3 bases, V lost 4 bases, and 4 bases had no gene match. The CDR3 loop spans 15 amino acids. The same sample was also studied in work on yellow fever vaccine responses in identical twins. This second report adds: Twins showed a vaccine T cell response that reportedly seemed partly convergent, partly personalized.

This TCR came from a young woman in good health. J is TRBJ2-7 and V is TRBV6-5; 12 bases line up with TRBD1. The sequenced material came from PBMCs. The CDR3 region has the DNA TGTGCCAGCAGTTCTGGGACAGGGGGCGTCTACGAGCAGTACTTC. It specifies CASSSGTGGVYEQYF.